Included here is one T cell receptor beta chain sequence, with context. What it binds is unknown. Template material for amplifying TCR beta CDR3 regions consisted of RNA transcripts. With the HTBI primer set, the TCR CDR3 went through a first round of RT-PCR. TCRdb independently ran MiXCR on the multiplex PCR reads; one entry per CDR3 protein. The repertoire holds about 250,000 distinct CDR3 sequences, with roughly a quarter as singletons. These data are taken from a study of T cells in Graves' hyperthyroidism and ophthalmopathy. Study-wide context: Peripheral blood specimens were obtained at initial diagnosis, prior to any treatment. Study-level findings and limits: A 13 V-J signature model discriminated ophthalmopathy versus stable hyperthyroidism. Blood shared most expanded thyroid clonotypes above 0.001.

The germline gives CDR1 DFQATT, CDR2 SNEGSKA (reference sequence). V lost 5 bases to trimming and J lost 2 bases; unmatched junction nucleotides: 5. The CDR3 sequence is 15 residues long. The study left out patients who had uncontrolled infection, other autoimmune disease, pregnancy or lactation. The sequencing sample was made of blood. The genes are TRBV20-1 and TRBJ2-7, with 14 bases fitting TRBD2. The receptor's source is a woman in her thirties or forties with Graves' ophthalmopathy. CDR3 sequence: CSAGTSGGPPYEQYF. CDR3 bases: TGCAGTGCTGGGACTAGCGGGGGTCCCCCCTACGAGCAGTACTTC.